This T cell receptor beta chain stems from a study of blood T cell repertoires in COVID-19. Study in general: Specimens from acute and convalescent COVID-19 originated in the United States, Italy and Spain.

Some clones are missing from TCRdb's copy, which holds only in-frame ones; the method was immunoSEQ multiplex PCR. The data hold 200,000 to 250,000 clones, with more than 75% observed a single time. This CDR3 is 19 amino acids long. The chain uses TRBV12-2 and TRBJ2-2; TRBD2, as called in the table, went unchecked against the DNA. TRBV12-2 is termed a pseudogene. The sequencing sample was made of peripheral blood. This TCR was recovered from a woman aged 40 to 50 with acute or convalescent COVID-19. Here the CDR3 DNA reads TGTGCAAGTCGCGAACGGACTAGCGGGGGGCCAAGGAACACCGGGGAGCTGTTTTTT. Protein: CASRERTSGGPRNTGELFF.